This TCR beta chain was captured by sequencing in a study of T cells in Graves' hyperthyroidism and ophthalmopathy. Findings and caveats of the study: Blood also contained most expanded thyroid clonotypes above 0.001. Stable hyperthyroidism was separated from ophthalmopathy by a model based on 13 V-J features. Model-based prediction identified ophthalmopathy a median 6.5 months prior to its onset.

This clonotype has at least ten counts. The antigen is undetermined. RNA transcripts yielded amplified TCR beta CDR3 regions. An initial round of RT-PCR targeting the TCR CDR3 relied on the HTBI primer set. TCRdb passed the multiplex PCR reads through MiXCR, listing each CDR3 protein once. The profile shows roughly 570,000 distinct CDR3 sequences, about 45% of them singletons. CDR1 SGDLS and CDR2 YYNGEE come from the germline V gene. V was cut by 0 bases and J by 8 bases, with 12 bases left in between. The CDR3 has 14 amino acids. Orbital computed tomography, thyroid ultrasound, serum thyroxine and TRAb, and clinical symptoms together informed the diagnoses.

This TCR was recovered from an adult woman with Graves' disease, either hyperthyroidism or ophthalmopathy (not recorded which). The V call is TRBV9, the J call TRBJ1-5; unclear D gene. What was sequenced was peripheral blood or thyroid tissue (not recorded which). CDR3 nucleotide sequence: TGTGCCAGCAGCGTAGATGTCAATTGGGAGCCCCAGCATTTT. It codes for CASSVDVNWEPQHF. The variable domain in full, with the rest retrieved from reference TRBV9 and TRBJ1-5, is DSGVTQTPKHLITATGQRVTLRCSPRSGDLSVYWYQQSLDQGLQFLIQYYNGEERAKGNILERFSAQQFPDLHSELNLSSLELGDSALYFCASSVDVNWEPQHFGDGTRLSIL.